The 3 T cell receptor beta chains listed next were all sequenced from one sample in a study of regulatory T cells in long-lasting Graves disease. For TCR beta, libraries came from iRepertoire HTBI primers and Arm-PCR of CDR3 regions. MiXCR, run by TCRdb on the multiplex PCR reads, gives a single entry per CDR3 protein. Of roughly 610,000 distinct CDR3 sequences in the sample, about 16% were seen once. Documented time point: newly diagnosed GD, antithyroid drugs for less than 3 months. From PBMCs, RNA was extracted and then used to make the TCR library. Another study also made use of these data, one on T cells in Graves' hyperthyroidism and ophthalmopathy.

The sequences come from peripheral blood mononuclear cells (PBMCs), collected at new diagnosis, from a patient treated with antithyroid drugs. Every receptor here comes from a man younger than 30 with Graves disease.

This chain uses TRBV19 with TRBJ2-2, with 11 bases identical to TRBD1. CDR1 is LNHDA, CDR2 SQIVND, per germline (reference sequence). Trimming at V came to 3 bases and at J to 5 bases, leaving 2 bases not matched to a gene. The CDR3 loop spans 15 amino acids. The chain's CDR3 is CASSIGTGGTGELFF. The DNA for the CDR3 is TGTGCCAGTAGTATCGGGACAGGGGGAACCGGGGAGCTGTTTTTT. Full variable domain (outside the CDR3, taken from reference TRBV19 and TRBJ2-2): DGGITQSPKYLFRKEGQNVTLSCEQNLNHDAMYWYRQDPGQGLRLIYYSQIVNDFQKGDIAEGYSVSREKKESFPLTVTSAQKNPTAFYLCASSIGTGGTGELFFGEGSRLTVL.

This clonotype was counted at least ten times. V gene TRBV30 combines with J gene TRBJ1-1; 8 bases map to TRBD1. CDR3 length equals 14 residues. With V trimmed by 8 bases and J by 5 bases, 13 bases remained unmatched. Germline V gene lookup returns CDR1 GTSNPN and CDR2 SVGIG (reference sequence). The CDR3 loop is CAGESRTGRTEAFF. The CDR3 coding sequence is TGTGCCGGTGAGAGTCGGACAGGGCGGACTGAAGCTTTCTTT.

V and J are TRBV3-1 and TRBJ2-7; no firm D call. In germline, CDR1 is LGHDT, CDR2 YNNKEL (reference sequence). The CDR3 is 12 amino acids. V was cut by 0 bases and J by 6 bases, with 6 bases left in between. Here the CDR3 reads CASSQERSEQYF. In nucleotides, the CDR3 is TGTGCCAGCAGCCAAGAAAGGAGCGAGCAGTACTTC.